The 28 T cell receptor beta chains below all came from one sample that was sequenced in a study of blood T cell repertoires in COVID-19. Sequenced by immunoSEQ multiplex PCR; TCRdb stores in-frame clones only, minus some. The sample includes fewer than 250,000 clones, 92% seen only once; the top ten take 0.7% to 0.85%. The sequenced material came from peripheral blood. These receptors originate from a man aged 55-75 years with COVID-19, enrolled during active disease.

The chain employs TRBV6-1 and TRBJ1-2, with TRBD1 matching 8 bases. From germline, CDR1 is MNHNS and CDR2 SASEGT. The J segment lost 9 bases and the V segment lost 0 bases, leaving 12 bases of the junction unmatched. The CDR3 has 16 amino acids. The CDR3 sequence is CASSEALSGGYNRYTF. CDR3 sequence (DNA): TGTGCCAGCAGTGAAGCGCTATCAGGGGGCTATAATCGCTACACCTTC.

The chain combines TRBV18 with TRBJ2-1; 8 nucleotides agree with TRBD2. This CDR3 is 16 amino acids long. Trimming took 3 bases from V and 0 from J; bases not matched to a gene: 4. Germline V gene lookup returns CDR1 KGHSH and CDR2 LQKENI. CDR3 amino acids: CASSPQLAGSYNEQFF. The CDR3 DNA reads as TGTGCCAGCTCACCCCAGCTAGCGGGCTCCTACAATGAGCAGTTCTTC.

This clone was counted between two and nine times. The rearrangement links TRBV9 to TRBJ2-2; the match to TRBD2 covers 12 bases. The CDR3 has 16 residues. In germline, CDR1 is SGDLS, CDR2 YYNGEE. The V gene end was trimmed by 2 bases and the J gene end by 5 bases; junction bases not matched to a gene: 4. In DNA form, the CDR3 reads TGTGCCAGCAGCGTTCGAGGACTAGCGGGGACCGGGGAGCTGTTTTTT. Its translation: CASSVRGLAGTGELFF.

In DNA, the CDR3 is TGTGCCAGCAGTGATCGATGGACTAGCGGGAGTATAAATGAGCAGTTCTTC. Translating it yields CASSDRWTSGSINEQFF. This rearrangement joins TRBV6-4 to TRBJ2-1; 13 bases match TRBD2. This CDR3 has 17 amino acids. V lost 3 bases, J lost 7 bases, and 9 bases stayed unmatched. Germline CDR1 MRHNA, CDR2 SNTAGT.

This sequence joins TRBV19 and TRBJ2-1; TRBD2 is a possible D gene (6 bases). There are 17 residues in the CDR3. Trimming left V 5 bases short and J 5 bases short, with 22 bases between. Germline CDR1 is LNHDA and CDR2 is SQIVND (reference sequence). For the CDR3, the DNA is TGTGCCAGTAGTCACCCCCTAAGCCGGGGAGGTCACAATGAGCAGTTCTTC. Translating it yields CASSHPLSRGGHNEQFF.

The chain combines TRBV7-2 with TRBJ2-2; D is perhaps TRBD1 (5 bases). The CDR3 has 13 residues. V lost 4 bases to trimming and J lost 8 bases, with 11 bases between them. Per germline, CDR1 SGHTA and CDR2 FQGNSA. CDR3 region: CASSSRQLGELFF. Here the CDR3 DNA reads TGTGCCAGCAGCTCAAGACAGTTAGGGGAGCTGTTTTTT.

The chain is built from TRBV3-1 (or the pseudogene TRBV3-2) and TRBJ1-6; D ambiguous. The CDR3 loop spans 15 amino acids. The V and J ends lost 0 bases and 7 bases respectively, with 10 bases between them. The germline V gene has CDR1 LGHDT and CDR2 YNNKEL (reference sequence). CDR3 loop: CASSQDRRSNSPLHF. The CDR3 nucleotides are TGTGCCAGCAGCCAAGATCGGCGGTCAAATTCACCCCTCCACTTT.

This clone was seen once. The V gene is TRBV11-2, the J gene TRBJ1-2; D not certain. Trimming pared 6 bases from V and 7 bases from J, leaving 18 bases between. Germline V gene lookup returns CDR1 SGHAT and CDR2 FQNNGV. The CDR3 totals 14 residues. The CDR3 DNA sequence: TGTGCCAGCAGTGAAAGGGCAGGACTGGGTGGCTACACCTTC. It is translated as CASSERAGLGGYTF.

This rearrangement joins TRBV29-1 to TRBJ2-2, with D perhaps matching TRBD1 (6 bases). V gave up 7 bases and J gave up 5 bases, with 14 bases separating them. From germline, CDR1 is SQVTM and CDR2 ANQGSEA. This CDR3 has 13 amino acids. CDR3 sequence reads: CSAAGTSTGELFF. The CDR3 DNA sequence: TGCAGCGCAGCCGGGACATCGACCGGGGAGCTGTTTTTT.

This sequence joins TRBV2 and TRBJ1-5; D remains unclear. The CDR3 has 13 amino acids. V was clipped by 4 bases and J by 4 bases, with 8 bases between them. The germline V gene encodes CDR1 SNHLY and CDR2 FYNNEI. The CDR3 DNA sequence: TGTGCCAGCAGTGTCGGGATAAATCAGCCCCAGCATTTT. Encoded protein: CASSVGINQPQHF.

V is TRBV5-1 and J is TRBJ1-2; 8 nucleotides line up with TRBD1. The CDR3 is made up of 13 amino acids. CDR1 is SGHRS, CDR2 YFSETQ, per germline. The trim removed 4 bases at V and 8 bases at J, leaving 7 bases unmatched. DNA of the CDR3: TGCGCCAGCAGCCTTGGCAGGGGGCAAGGCTACACCTTC. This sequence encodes CASSLGRGQGYTF.

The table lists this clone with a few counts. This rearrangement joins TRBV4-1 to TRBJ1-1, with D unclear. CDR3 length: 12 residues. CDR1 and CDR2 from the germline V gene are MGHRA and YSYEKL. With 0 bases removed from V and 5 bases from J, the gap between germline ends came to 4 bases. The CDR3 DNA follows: TGCGCCAGCAGCCAAGACCCTACTGAAGCTTTCTTT. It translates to CASSQDPTEAFF.

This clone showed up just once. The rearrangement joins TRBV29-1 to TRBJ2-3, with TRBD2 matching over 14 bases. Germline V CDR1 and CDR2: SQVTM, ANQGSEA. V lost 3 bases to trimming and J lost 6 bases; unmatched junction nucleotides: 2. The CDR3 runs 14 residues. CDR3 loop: CSVETSGGVDTQYF. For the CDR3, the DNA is TGCAGCGTTGAGACTAGCGGGGGGGTGGATACGCAGTATTTT.

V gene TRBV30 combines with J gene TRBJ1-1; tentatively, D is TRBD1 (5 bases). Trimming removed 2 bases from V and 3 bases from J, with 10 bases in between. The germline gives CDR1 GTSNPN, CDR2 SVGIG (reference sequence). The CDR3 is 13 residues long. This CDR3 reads CAWSPGWDTEAFF. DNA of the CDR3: TGTGCCTGGAGTCCAGGGTGGGACACTGAAGCTTTCTTT.

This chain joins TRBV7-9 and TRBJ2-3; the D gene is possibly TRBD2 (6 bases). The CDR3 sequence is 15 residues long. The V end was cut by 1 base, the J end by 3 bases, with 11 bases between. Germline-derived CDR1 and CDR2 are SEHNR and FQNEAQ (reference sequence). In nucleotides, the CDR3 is TGTGCCAGCAGCTTAGGTAGCGGCCTAACAGATACGCAGTATTTT. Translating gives CASSLGSGLTDTQYF.

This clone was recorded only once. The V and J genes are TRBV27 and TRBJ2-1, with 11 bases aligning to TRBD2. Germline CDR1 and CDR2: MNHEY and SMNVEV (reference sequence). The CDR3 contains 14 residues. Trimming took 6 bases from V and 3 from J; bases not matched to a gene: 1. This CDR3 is CASRLAGGYNEQFF. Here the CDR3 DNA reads TGTGCCAGCAGGCTAGCGGGGGGCTACAATGAGCAGTTCTTC.

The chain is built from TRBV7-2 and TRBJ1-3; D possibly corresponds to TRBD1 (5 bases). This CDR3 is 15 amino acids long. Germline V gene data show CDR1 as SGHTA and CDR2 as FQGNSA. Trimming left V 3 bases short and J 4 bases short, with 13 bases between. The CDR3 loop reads CASSLGGLGGNTIYF. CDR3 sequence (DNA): TGTGCCAGCAGCTTGGGGGGTCTGGGCGGAAACACCATATATTTT.

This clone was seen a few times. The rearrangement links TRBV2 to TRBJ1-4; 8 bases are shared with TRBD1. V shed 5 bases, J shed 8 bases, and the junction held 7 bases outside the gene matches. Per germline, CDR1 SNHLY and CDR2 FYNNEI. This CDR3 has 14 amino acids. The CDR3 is CASSPQGVGEKLFF. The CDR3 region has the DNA TGTGCCAGCAGTCCACAGGGGGTAGGGGAAAAACTGTTTTTT.

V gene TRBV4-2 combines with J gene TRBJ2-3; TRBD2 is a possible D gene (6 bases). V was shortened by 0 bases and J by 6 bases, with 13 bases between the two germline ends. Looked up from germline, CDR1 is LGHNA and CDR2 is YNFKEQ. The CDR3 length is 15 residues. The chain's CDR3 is CASSQEDRGWDTQYF. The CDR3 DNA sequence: TGTGCCAGCAGCCAAGAAGATCGGGGGTGGGATACGCAGTATTTT.

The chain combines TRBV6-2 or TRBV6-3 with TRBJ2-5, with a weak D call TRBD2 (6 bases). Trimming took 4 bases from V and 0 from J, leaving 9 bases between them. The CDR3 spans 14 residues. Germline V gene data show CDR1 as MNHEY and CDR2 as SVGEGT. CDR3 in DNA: TGTGCCAGCAGTTTTGCGGGGCACCAAGAGACCCAGTACTTC. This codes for CASSFAGHQETQYF.

This chain's CDR3 is CATSTPNSGDTQYF. CDR3 nucleotides: TGTGCCACCAGTACCCCTAATTCGGGTGATACGCAGTATTTT. The chain links TRBV24-1 to TRBJ2-3; unclear D gene. Germline assignment: CDR1 KGHDR and CDR2 SFDVKD. Trimming removed 6 bases at V and 6 bases at J, with 15 bases between. The CDR3 has 14 residues.

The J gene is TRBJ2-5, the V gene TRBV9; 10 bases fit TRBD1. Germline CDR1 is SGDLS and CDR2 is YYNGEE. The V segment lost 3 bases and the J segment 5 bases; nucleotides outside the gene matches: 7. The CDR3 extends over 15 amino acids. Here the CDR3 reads CASSGGQGIAETQYF. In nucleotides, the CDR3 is TGTGCCAGCAGCGGGGGACAGGGGATAGCGGAGACCCAGTACTTC.

This CDR3 is CASSVAPQGGFTDTQYF. For the CDR3, the DNA is TGTGCCAGCAGCGTAGCTCCCCAGGGAGGGTTCACAGATACGCAGTATTTT. The chain combines TRBV9 with TRBJ2-3; TRBD2 agrees at 7 bases. Germline V gene sequence: CDR1 SGDLS, CDR2 YYNGEE. Germline trimming cut 0 bases from V and 2 bases from J; bases unmatched to any gene: 9. This CDR3 contains 17 residues. Looking up the rest from reference TRBV9 and TRBJ2-3 gives the full variable domain: DSGVTQTPKHLITATGQRVTLRCSPRSGDLSVYWYQQSLDQGLQFLIQYYNGEERAKGNILERFSAQQFPDLHSELNLSSLELGDSALYFCASSVAPQGGFTDTQYFGPGTRLTVL.

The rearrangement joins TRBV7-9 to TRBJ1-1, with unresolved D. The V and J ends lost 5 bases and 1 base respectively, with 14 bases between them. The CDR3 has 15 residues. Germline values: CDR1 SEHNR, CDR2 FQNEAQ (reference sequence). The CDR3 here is CASSTQPNRNTEAFF. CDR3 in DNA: TGTGCCAGCAGCACTCAACCGAATCGGAACACTGAAGCTTTCTTT.

CDR3 nucleotide sequence: TGTGCCAGCAGGACTAGTCATGAGCAGTTCTTC. This sequence encodes CASRTSHEQFF. The V and J genes are TRBV6-5 and TRBJ2-1; possible D gene TRBD2, 6 bases. Germline values: CDR1 MNHEY, CDR2 SVGAGI. V was trimmed by 6 bases and J by 8 bases, leaving 8 bases between them. The CDR3 extends over 11 amino acids.

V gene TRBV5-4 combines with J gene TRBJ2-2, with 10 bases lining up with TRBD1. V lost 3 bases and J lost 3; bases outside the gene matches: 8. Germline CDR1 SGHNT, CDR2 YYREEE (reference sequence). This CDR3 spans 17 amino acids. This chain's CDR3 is CASSSGTGDIDTGELFF. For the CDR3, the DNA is TGTGCCAGCAGCTCTGGGACAGGGGATATAGACACCGGGGAGCTGTTTTTT.

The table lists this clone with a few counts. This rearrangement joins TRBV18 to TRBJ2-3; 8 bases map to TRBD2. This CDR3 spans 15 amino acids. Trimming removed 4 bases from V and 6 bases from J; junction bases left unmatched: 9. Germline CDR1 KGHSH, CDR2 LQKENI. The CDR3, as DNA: TGTGCCAGCTCACTTATTAGCGGGAACGCGGATACGCAGTATTTT. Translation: CASSLISGNADTQYF.

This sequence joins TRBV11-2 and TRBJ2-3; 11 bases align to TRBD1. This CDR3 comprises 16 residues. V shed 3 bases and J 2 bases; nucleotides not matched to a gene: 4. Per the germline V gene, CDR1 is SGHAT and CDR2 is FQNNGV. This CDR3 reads CASSFTDRGLTDTQYF. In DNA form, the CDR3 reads TGTGCCAGCAGCTTCACGGACAGGGGGCTCACAGATACGCAGTATTTT.